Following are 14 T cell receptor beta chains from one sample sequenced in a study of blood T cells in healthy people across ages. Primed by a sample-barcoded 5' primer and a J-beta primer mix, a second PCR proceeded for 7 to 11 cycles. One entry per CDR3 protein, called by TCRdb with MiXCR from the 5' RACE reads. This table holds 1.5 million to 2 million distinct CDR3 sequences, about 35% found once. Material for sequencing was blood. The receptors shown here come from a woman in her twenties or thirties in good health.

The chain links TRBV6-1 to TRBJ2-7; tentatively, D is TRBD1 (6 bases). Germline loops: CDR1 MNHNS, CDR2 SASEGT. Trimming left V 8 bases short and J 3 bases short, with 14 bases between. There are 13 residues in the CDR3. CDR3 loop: CASCPGTFYEQYF. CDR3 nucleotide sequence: TGTGCCAGCTGCCCCGGGACATTCTACGAGCAGTACTTC.

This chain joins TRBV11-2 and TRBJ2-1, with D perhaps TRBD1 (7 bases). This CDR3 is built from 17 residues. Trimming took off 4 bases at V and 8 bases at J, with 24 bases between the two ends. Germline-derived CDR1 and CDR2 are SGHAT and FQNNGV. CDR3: CASSSPEGQGGRDEQFF. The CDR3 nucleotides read TGTGCCAGCAGCTCCCCGGAGGGGCAGGGGGGCAGGGATGAGCAGTTCTTC. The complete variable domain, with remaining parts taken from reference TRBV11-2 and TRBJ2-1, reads EAGVAQSPRYKIIEKRQSVAFWCNPISGHATLYWYQQILGQGPKLLIQFQNNGVVDDSQLPKDRFSAERLKGVDSTLKIQPAKLEDSAVYLCASSSPEGQGGRDEQFFGPGTRLTVL.

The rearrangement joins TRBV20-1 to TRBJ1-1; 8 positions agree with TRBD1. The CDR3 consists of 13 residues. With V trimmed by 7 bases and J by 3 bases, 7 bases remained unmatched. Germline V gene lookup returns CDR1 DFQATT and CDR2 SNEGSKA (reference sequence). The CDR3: CSGSRGPYTEAFF. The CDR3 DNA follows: TGCAGTGGGTCCAGGGGGCCGTACACTGAAGCTTTCTTT.

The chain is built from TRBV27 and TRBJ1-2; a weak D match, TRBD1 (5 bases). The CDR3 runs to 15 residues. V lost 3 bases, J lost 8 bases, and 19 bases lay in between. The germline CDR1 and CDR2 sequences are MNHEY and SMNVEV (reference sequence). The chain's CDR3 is CASSFERGNRRGYTF. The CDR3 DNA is TGTGCCAGCAGTTTTGAAAGGGGAAATAGACGCGGCTACACCTTC.

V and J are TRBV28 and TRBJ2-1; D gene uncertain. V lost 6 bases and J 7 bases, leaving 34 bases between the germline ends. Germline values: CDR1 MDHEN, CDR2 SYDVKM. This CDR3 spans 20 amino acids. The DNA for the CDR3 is TGTGCCAGCAGCACATCACTTGATCGATCAAGAGCTAGACTTCGTAATGAGCAGTTCTTC. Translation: CASSTSLDRSRARLRNEQFF. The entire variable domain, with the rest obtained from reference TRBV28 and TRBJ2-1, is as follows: DVKVTQSSRYLVKRTGEKVFLECVQDMDHENMFWYRQDPGLGLRLIYFSYDVKMKEKGDIPEGYSVSREKKERFSLILESASTNQTSMYLCASSTSLDRSRARLRNEQFFGPGTRLTVL.

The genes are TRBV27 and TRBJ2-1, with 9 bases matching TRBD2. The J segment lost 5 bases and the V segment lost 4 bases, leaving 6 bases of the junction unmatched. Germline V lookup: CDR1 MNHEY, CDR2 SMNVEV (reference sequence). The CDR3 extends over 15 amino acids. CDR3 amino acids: CASSSGASGNNEQFF. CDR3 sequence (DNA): TGTGCCAGCAGTTCGGGGGCTAGCGGGAACAATGAGCAGTTCTTC.

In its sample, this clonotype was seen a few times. The CDR3 region is CASTVGQGWEPQHF. The CDR3 DNA follows: TGTGCCAGCACCGTAGGACAGGGTTGGGAGCCCCAGCATTTT. This chain joins TRBV2 and TRBJ1-5, with TRBD1 matching over 8 bases. The junction had 10 bases not matched to a gene; V was cut back by 7 bases and J by 8 bases. Germline CDR1 reads SNHLY; CDR2 reads FYNNEI. This CDR3 is 14 amino acids long.

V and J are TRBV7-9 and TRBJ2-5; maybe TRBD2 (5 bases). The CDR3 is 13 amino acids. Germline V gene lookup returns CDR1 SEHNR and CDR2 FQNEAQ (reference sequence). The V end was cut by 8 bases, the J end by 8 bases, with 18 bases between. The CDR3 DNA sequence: TGTGCCAGCGCGGACTCGCTACTAGAAACCCAGTACTTC. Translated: CASADSLLETQYF.

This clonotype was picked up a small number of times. The CDR3 is CASSQEEPTEQFF. The CDR3 DNA reads as TGCGCCAGCAGCCAAGAAGAACCCACTGAGCAGTTCTTC. The chain recombines TRBV4-1 with TRBJ2-1; no firm D call. CDR1 and CDR2 (germline): MGHRA, YSYEKL. CDR3 length equals 13 residues. V was clipped by 0 bases and J by 9 bases, with 9 bases between them.

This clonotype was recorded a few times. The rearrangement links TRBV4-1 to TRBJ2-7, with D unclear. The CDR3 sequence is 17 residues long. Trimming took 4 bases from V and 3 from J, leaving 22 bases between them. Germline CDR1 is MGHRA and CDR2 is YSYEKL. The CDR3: CASSRSDLRTMGYEQYF. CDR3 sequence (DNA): TGCGCCAGCAGCCGAAGTGACCTAAGGACCATGGGCTACGAGCAGTACTTC.

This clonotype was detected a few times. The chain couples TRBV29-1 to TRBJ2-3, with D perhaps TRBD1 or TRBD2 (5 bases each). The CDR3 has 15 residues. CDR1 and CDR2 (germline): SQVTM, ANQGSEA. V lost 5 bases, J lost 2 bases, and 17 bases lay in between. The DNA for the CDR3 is TGCAGCGTTAGACCGGGACGTATAATCACAGATACGCAGTATTTT. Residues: CSVRPGRIITDTQYF.

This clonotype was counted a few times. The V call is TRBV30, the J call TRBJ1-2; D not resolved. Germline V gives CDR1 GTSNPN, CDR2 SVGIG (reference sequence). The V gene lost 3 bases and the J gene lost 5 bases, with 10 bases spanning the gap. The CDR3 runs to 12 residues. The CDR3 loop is CAWSVSGYGYTF. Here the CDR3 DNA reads TGTGCCTGGAGCGTCAGCGGTTATGGCTACACCTTC.

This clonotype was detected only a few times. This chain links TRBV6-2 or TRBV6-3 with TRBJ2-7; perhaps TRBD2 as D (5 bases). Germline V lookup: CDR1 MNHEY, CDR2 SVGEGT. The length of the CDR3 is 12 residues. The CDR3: CAEAGTPGEQYF. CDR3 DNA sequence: TGTGCTGAGGCGGGTACCCCCGGGGAGCAGTACTTC.

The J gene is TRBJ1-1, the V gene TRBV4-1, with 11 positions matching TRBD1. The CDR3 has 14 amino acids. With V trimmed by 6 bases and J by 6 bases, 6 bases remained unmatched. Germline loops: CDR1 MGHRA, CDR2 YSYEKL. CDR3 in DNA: TGCGCCAGCAGGCAGGGGACAGGGGGTGCTGAAGCTTTCTTT. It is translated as CASRQGTGGAEAFF.